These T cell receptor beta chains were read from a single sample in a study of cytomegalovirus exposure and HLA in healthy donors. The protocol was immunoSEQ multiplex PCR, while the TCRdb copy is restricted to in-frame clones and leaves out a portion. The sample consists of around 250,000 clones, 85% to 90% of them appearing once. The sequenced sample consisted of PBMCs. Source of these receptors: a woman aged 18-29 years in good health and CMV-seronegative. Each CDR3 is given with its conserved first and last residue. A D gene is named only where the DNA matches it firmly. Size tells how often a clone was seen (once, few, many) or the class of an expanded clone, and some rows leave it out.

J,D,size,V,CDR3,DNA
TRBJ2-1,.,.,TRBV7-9,CASSLGLDNNEQFF,TGTGCCAGCAGCTTGGGACTCGATAACAATGAGCAGTTCTTC
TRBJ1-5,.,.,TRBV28,CASSLLRNQPQHF,TGTGCCAGCAGTTTACTCAGGAATCAGCCCCAGCATTTT
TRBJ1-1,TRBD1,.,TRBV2,CASSRTGASTEAFF,TGTGCCAGCAGTCGGACAGGGGCGTCTACTGAAGCTTTCTTT
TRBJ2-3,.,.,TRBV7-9,CASSGALPDTQYF,TGTGCCAGCAGCGGGGCTTTACCAGATACGCAGTATTTT
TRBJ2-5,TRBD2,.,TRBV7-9,CASSPGTRQETQYF,TGTGCCAGCAGTCCCGGGACTAGACAAGAGACCCAGTACTTC
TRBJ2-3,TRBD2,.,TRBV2,CASRSSGGYTDTQYF,TGTGCCAGCAGGTCTAGCGGGGGATACACAGATACGCAGTATTTT
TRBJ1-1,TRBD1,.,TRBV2,CATLPRGQGAITFMNTEAFF,TGTGCCACCCTCCCCCGGGGACAGGGGGCTATTACGTTCATGAACACTGAAGCTTTCTTT
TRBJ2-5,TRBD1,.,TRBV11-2,CASRPGTGGEETQYF,TGTGCCAGCAGGCCAGGGACAGGGGGCGAAGAGACCCAGTACTTC
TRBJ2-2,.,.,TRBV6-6,CASLDSSNTGELFF,TGTGCCAGTCTGGACAGCTCGAACACCGGGGAGCTGTTTTTT
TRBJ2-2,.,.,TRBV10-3,CAIPGQNTGELFF,TGTGCCATCCCGGGACAGAACACCGGGGAGCTGTTTTTT
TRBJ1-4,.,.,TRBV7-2,CASSLNRATNEKLFF,TGTGCCAGCAGCTTGAACAGAGCAACTAATGAAAAACTGTTTTTT
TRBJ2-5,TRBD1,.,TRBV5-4,CASRRDRGQETQYF,TGTGCCAGCAGGCGGGACAGGGGGCAGGAGACCCAGTACTTC
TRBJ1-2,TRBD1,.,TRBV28,CASSSGQGANYGYTF,TGTGCCAGCAGTTCGGGACAGGGGGCTAACTATGGCTACACCTTC
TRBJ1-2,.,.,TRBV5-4,CASSLDYPRGYGYTF,TGTGCCAGCAGCTTGGATTACCCCCGGGGGTATGGCTACACCTTC
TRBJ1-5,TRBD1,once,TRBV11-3,CASSMGQRNQPQHF,TGTGCCAGCAGTATGGGACAGAGGAATCAGCCCCAGCATTTT
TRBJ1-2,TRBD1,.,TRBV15,CATSRGQGLSYGYTF,TGTGCCACCAGCAGGGGACAGGGACTTAGCTATGGCTACACCTTC
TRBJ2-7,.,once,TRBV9,CASSVGGSSYEQYF,TGTGCCAGCAGCGTTGGAGGGAGCTCCTACGAGCAGTACTTC
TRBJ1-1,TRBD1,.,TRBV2,CASSAPRTGSLNTEAFF,TGTGCCAGCAGTGCGCCCCGGACAGGGTCATTAAACACTGAAGCTTTCTTT
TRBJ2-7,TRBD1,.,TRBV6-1,CASSDRETGAYEQYF,TGTGCCAGCAGTGACCGCGAGACAGGGGCCTACGAGCAGTACTTC
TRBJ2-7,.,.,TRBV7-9,CASSTPEYEQYF,TGTGCCAGCAGCACGCCCGAGTACGAGCAGTACTTC
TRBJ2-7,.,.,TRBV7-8,CASSPNLDRSYEQYF,TGTGCCAGCAGCCCCAACCTGGACAGATCCTACGAGCAGTACTTC
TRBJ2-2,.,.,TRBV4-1,CASSQPTGNTGELFF,TGCGCCAGCAGCCAACCGACAGGGAACACCGGGGAGCTGTTTTTT
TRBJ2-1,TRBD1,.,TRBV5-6,CASSWGQGSNEQFF,TGTGCCAGCAGCTGGGGACAGGGTTCCAATGAGCAGTTCTTC
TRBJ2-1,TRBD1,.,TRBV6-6,CASSLDRDSYNEQFF,TGTGCCAGCAGCCTTGACAGGGACTCCTACAATGAGCAGTTCTTC
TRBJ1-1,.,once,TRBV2,CASSGERGNTEAFF,TGTGCCAGCAGTGGGGAAAGGGGGAACACTGAAGCTTTCTTT
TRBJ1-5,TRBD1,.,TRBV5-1,CASSLLARDSYSNQPQHF,TGCGCCAGCAGCTTGCTTGCCCGGGACAGTTATAGCAATCAGCCCCAGCATTTT
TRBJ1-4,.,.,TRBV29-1,CSVEDASGDYVEKLFF,TGCAGCGTTGAAGACGCCTCAGGGGATTACGTTGAAAAACTGTTTTTT